This entry lists 7 T cell receptor beta chains sequenced from one sample in a study of T-cell reconstitution after alpha-beta-depleted transplantation in children. It was with unique molecular identifiers that the TCRbeta library was prepared. Each CDR3 protein gets one entry after TCRdb re-called the PCR reads with MiXCR. This table holds roughly 160,000 distinct CDR3 sequences, 11% found once. This specimen was PBMCs, taken before TCRalphabeta/CD19-depleted stem cell transplant. The source of these receptors is a boy aged 2 to 9 with acute myeloid leukemia, due to receive a stem cell transplant.

This clonotype has a count of ten or more. The chain employs TRBV4-1 and TRBJ1-5; D ambiguous. The CDR3 is 17 residues long. Germline CDR1 reads MGHRA; CDR2 reads YSYEKL. Trimming removed 1 base at V and 6 bases at J, with 19 bases between. The CDR3 here is CASSQGTTSLRSQPQHF. The CDR3 DNA sequence: TGCGCCAGCAGCCAAGGTACCACTTCCCTGAGGAGTCAGCCCCAGCATTTT.

This clonotype was seen at least ten times. This chain uses TRBV6-1 with TRBJ2-3; TRBD1 agrees at 8 bases. The germline V gene encodes CDR1 MNHNS and CDR2 SASEGT. Trimming took 3 bases from V and 10 from J; bases not matched to a gene: 12. The CDR3 totals 15 residues. CDR3 in amino acids: CASSEGTGLFGAQYF. For the CDR3, the DNA is TGTGCCAGCAGTGAGGGGACAGGCCTTTTTGGGGCGCAGTATTTT.

In its sample, this clonotype was seen many times. V is TRBV4-1 and J is TRBJ1-1, with 9 positions matching TRBD1. The CDR3 is 15 amino acids. The germline CDR1 and CDR2 sequences are MGHRA and YSYEKL. Unmatched junction bases numbered 3, after V lost 0 bases and J lost 4 bases. CDR3 DNA sequence: TGCGCCAGCAGCCAAGATAAGACAGGGGGCACTGAAGCTTTCTTT. Protein: CASSQDKTGGTEAFF.

The chain recombines TRBV3-1 with TRBJ1-6; D may be TRBD1 (6 bases). The V gene's germline CDR1 is LGHDT and CDR2 YNNKEL (reference sequence). The V and J ends lost 0 bases and 10 bases respectively, with 13 bases between them. The length of the CDR3 is 15 residues. Here the CDR3 reads CASSQDWGAGSPLHF. CDR3 DNA sequence: TGTGCCAGCAGCCAAGATTGGGGGGCAGGATCACCCCTCCACTTT.

The genes are TRBV29-1 and TRBJ2-3, with 8 bases lining up with TRBD2. This CDR3 has 12 residues. CDR1 is SQVTM and CDR2 is ANQGSEA in the germline V gene. V shed 5 bases and J 4 bases; nucleotides not matched to a gene: 2. The CDR3 spells CSVSGSPDTQYF. The DNA for the CDR3 is TGCAGCGTTAGCGGGAGTCCAGATACGCAGTATTTT.

This clonotype was picked up many times. V usage is TRBV6-1 and J usage is TRBJ2-1, with D perhaps given as TRBD1 or TRBD2 (5 bases each). V lost 8 bases and J lost 1, with 12 bases in between. CDR3 length equals 14 residues. Germline loops: CDR1 MNHNS, CDR2 SASEGT. The CDR3 loop reads CASCRDPSYNEQFF. For the CDR3, the DNA is TGTGCCAGCTGCCGGGACCCTTCCTACAATGAGCAGTTCTTC.

In this sample, this clonotype turned up many times. This chain joins TRBV5-1 and TRBJ2-7; 8 bases fit TRBD1. The CDR3 has 15 residues. Germline trimming cut 8 bases from V and 4 bases from J; bases unmatched to any gene: 14. Germline values: CDR1 SGHRS, CDR2 YFSETQ. The CDR3 coding sequence is TGCGCCAGTCCTATTCGCCGGGACAGGTCTTACGAGCAGTACTTC. Amino acid sequence: CASPIRRDRSYEQYF.